These T cell receptor beta chains were read from a single sample in a study of chemoradiotherapy in HPV16-positive cancers. Using immunoSEQ multiplex PCR, the repertoire was profiled, and TCRdb retains in-frame clones only, with some absent. This table has some 22,000 clones, 87% appearing once. The specimen comprised blood, sampled from a patient who underwent chemoradiotherapy. The receptors derive from a human donor with HPV-associated anogenital cancer. Both conserved end residues are part of each CDR3. D genes are given only for firm matches. Size is stated for part of the rows, as once, few or many counts, or as a class when the clone is expanded.

J,V,size,D,DNA,CDR3
TRBJ1-6,TRBV30,.,.,TGTGCCTGGAGTGTAGGGGGGGTGGGTTCACCCCTCCACTTT,CAWSVGGVGSPLHF
TRBJ1-2,TRBV27,.,.,TGTGCCAGCAGCGAGACCACAGGACAGCCCCACACCTTC,CASSETTGQPHTF
TRBJ2-7,TRBV29-1,.,TRBD2,TGCAGCGCTATAGGATCGGGGGGTAGGCCCTGGGAGCAGTACTTC,CSAIGSGGRPWEQYF
TRBJ1-2,TRBV4-3,.,.,TGCGCCAGCAGCCAAGAAACCGGGGCGACTAACTATGGCTACACCTTC,CASSQETGATNYGYTF
TRBJ2-1,TRBV5-4,once,.,TGTGCCAGCAGCTTGAGGCGTCCCCTCGTCAATGAGCAGTTCTTC,CASSLRRPLVNEQFF
TRBJ1-1,TRBV19,.,.,TGTGCCAGTAGTATAGATCTGGAGGGCGGCACTGAAGCTTTCTTT,CASSIDLEGGTEAFF
TRBJ2-7,TRBV19,.,.,TGTGCCACCTCCCCGGGACGGCCCTACGAGCAGTACTTC,CATSPGRPYEQYF
TRBJ2-3,TRBV5-1,.,TRBD2,TGCGCCAGCCGCTCCGCGCTAACTAGCGGGAGTCTCCGGATCACAGATACGCAGTATTTT,CASRSALTSGSLRITDTQYF
TRBJ2-7,TRBV6-6,.,TRBD1,TGTGCCAGCAGTTCCGGGACAGGGGGCTCCTACGAGCAGTACTTC,CASSSGTGGSYEQYF
TRBJ2-2,TRBV10-3,once,.,TGTGCCATCAGTGAGCAAGCGGCGGCACACACCGGGGAGCTGTTTTTT,CAISEQAAAHTGELFF
TRBJ2-5,TRBV6-6,.,.,TGTGCCAGCTCCAATTTGGGGGGCCCCGAGACCCAGTACTTC,CASSNLGGPETQYF
TRBJ2-5,TRBV10-1,.,.,TGCGCCAGCAGTGACCCGGGGGAAGAGACCCAGTACTTC,CASSDPGEETQYF
TRBJ2-5,TRBV7-2,.,.,TGTGCCAGCAGCTTAGTTCCGCAAGAGACCCAGTACTTC,CASSLVPQETQYF
TRBJ1-1,TRBV11-3,.,TRBD1,TGTGCCAGCAGCTTATCAGGGGGCCAAGAAGCTTTCTTT,CASSLSGGQEAFF
TRBJ2-5,TRBV2,.,TRBD1,TGTGCCAGCAGTAACAGGGGTGAAGAGACCCAGTACTTC,CASSNRGEETQYF
TRBJ2-5,TRBV9,.,TRBD2,TGTGCCAGCAGCTCGAGACTAGCGGGGGGGCCAGAGACCCAGTACTTC,CASSSRLAGGPETQYF
TRBJ1-1,TRBV2,once,.,TGTGCCAGCACCTTTACACAGGACACTGAAGCTTTCTTT,CASTFTQDTEAFF
TRBJ1-1,TRBV6-1,once,.,TGTGCCAGCACCCCTAGGGGGACTGAAGCTTTCTTT,CASTPRGTEAFF
TRBJ2-7,TRBV5-4,few,TRBD2,TGTGCCAGCAGCCAATTCGGGCTAGCGGGCTCCTACGAGCAGTACTTC,CASSQFGLAGSYEQYF
TRBJ2-3,TRBV11-2,.,.,TGTGCCAGCAGCTCCAGGGACTCAAGCATGGATACGCAGTATTTT,CASSSRDSSMDTQYF
TRBJ1-1,TRBV5-6,.,.,TGTGCCAGCAGCACCGAAAGACTGAACACTGAAGCTTTCTTT,CASSTERLNTEAFF
TRBJ2-5,TRBV25-1,.,.,TGTGCCAGCTTGGGGCCGCAAGAGACCCAGTACTTC,CASLGPQETQYF
TRBJ1-3,TRBV19,medium-sized,.,TGTGCCAGTAGTATATCACTAGCGAGCTCTGGAAACACCATATATTTT,CASSISLASSGNTIYF
TRBJ2-2,TRBV7-7,.,.,TGTGCTAGCAGCCAAAGGACTAAGCGTGACACCGGGGAGCTGTTTTTT,CASSQRTKRDTGELFF
TRBJ2-2,TRBV5-1,.,.,TGCGCCAGCATTGACAGACTCACCGGGGAGCTGTTTTTT,CASIDRLTGELFF
TRBJ2-7,TRBV6-5,.,TRBD1,TGTGCCAGCAACGACAGGGGGCCCACCTACGAGCAGTACTTC,CASNDRGPTYEQYF
TRBJ1-3,TRBV4-3,.,.,TGCGCCAGCAGCCGAGGGGGAAGTGGAAACACCATATATTTT,CASSRGGSGNTIYF
TRBJ2-1,TRBV6-5,.,TRBD2,TGTGCCAGCAGTTATAGTAGCGGGGACAATGAGCAGTTCTTC,CASSYSSGDNEQFF
TRBJ2-7,TRBV20-1,.,.,TGCAGTGTAAGAAGTCCCCACGAGCAGTACTTC,CSVRSPHEQYF
TRBJ1-4,TRBV25-1,.,.,TGTGCCAGCAGTGGGGGCCTCCGGGGGGACTCGGAAAAACTGTTTTTT,CASSGGLRGDSEKLFF
TRBJ2-2,TRBV6-5,.,.,TGTGCCAGCAGCCAATCACCCGGGGAGCTGTTTTTT,CASSQSPGELFF
TRBJ1-5,TRBV19,.,TRBD1,TGTGCCAGTAGTTTCCGACAGGGGGGTCAGCCCCAGCATTTT,CASSFRQGGQPQHF
TRBJ2-3,TRBV11-2,.,TRBD2,TGTGCCAGCACCCTTAGCGGGGGCACAGATACGCAGTATTTT,CASTLSGGTDTQYF
TRBJ1-2,TRBV4-3,.,TRBD1,TGCGCCAGCAGCCATTATACCGGGACAGACTATGGCTACACCTTC,CASSHYTGTDYGYTF
TRBJ2-3,TRBV7-9,.,.,TGTGCCAGCAGGTCAGGAGGGTCTCTTCCGTATACGCAGTATTTT,CASRSGGSLPYTQYF
TRBJ1-1,TRBV29-1,.,TRBD1,TGCAGCGTTGAACAGGACAGGGGATCTGAAGCTTTCTTT,CSVEQDRGSEAFF
TRBJ1-2,TRBV15,.,TRBD1,TGTGCCACCAGTCGCGGGACAGATGCTAACTATGGCTACACCTTC,CATSRGTDANYGYTF
TRBJ1-2,TRBV7-6,.,TRBD1,TGTGCCAGCAGCTTAGAGGGACAGCTCTATGGCTACACCTTC,CASSLEGQLYGYTF
TRBJ2-3,TRBV29-1,.,TRBD1,TGCAGCGTTGCCCGAGACAGGGGGTTAGAGTATTTT,CSVARDRGLEYF
TRBJ2-1,TRBV6-5,.,TRBD1,TGTGCCAGCAGTTATGGGACAGTCTCCTACAATGAGCAGTTCTTC,CASSYGTVSYNEQFF
TRBJ2-2,TRBV7-8,.,.,TGTGCCAGCATCCTGTTTTTCGCGAACACCGGGGAGCTGTTTTTT,CASILFFANTGELFF